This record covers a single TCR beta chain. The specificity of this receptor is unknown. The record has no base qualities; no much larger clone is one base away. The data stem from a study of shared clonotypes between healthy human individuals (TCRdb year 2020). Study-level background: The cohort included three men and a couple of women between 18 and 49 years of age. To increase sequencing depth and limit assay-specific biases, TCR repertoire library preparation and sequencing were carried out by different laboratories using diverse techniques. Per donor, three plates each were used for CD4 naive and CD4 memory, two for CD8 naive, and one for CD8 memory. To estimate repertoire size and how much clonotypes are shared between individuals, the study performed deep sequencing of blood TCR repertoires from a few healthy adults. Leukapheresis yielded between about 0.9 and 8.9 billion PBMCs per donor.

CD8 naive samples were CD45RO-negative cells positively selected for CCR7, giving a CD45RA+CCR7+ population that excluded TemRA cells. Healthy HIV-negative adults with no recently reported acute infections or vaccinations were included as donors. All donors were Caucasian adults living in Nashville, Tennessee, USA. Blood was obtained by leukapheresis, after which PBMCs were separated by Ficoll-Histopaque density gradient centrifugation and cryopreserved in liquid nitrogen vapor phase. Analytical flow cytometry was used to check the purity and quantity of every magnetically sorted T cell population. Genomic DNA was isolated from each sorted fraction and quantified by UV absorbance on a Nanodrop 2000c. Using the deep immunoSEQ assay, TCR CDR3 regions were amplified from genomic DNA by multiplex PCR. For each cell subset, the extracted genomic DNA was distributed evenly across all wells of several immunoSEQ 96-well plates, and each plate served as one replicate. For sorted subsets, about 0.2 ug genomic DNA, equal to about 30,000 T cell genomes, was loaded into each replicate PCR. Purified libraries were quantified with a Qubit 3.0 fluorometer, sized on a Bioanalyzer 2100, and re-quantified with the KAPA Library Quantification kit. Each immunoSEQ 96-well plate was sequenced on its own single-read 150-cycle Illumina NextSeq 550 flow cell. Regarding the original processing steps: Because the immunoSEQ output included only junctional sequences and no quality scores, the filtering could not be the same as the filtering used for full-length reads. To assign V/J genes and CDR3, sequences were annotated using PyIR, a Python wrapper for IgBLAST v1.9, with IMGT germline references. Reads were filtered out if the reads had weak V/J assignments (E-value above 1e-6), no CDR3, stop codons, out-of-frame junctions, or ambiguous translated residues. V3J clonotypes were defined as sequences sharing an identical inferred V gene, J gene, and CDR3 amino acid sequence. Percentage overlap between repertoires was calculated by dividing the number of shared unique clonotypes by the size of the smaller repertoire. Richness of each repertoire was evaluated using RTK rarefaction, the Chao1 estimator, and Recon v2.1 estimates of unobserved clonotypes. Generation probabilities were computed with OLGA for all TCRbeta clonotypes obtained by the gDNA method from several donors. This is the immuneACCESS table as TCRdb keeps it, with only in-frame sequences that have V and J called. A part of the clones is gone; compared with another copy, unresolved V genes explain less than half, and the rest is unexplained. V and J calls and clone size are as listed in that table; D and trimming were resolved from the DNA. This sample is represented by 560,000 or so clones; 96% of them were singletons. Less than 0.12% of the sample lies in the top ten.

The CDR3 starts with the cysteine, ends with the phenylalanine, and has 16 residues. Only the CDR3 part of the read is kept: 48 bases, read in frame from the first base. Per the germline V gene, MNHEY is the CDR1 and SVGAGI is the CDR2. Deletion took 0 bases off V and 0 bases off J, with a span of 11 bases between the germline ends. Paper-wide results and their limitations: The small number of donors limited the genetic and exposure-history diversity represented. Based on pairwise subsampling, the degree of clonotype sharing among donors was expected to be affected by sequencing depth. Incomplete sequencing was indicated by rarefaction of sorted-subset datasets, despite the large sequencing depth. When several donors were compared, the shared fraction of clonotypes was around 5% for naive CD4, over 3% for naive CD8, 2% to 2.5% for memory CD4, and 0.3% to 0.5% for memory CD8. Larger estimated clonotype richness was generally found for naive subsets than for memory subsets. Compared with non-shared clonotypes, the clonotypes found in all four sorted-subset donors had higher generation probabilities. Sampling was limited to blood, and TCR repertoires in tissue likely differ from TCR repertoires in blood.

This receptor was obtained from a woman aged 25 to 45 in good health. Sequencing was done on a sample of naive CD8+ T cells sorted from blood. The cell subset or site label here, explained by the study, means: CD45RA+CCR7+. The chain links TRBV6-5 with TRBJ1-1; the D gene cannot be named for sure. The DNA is TGTGCCAGCAGTTACTCGGCAGCAAAGATGAACACTGAAGCTTTCTTT. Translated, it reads CASSYSAAKMNTEAFF.